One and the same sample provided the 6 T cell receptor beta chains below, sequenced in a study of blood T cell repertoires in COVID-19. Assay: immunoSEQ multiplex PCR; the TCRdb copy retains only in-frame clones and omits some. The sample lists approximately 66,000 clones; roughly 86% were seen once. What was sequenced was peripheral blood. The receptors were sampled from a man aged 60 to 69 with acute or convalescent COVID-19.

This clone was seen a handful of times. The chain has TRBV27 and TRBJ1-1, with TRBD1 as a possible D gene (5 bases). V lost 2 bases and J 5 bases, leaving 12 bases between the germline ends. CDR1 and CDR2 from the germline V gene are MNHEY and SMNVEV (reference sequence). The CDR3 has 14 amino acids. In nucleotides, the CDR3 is TGTGCCAGCAGTTTACGCAGGGCCGGTACTGAAGCTTTCTTT. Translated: CASSLRRAGTEAFF.

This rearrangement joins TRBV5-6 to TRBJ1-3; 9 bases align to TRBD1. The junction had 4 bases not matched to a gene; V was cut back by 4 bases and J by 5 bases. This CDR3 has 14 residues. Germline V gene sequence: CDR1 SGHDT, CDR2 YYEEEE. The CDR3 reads CASSPGQGRNTIYF. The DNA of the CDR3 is TGTGCCAGCAGCCCTGGACAGGGGAGAAACACCATATATTTT.

CDR3: CASSNGSLGGVDTEAFF. CDR3 DNA sequence: TGTGCCAGCAGCAATGGGTCCTTAGGGGGGGTAGACACTGAAGCTTTCTTT. V and J are TRBV21-1 and TRBJ1-1. TRBV21-1 constitutes a pseudogene. The CDR3 consists of 17 residues.

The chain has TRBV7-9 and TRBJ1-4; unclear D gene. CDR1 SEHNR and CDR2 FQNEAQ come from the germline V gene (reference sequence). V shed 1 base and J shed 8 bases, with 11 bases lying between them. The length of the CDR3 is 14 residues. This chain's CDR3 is CASSLGGYDEKLFF. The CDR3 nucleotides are TGTGCCAGCAGCTTAGGAGGGTATGACGAAAAACTGTTTTTT.

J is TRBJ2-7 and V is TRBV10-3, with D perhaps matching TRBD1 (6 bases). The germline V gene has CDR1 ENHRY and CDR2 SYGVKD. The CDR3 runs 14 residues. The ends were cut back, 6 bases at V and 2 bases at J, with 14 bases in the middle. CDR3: CAISAGQLTYEQYF. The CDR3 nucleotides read TGTGCCATCAGCGCAGGACAGCTAACCTACGAGCAGTACTTC.

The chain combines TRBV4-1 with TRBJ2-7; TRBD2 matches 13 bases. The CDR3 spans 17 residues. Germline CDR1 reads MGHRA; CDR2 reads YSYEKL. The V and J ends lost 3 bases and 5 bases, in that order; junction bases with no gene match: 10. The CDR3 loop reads CASSHSRGGLAGHEQYF. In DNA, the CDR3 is TGCGCCAGCAGCCACTCCCGGGGGGGACTAGCGGGGCACGAGCAGTACTTC.